Presented here are 23 T cell receptor beta chains from one specimen sequenced in a study of identical twins. Each CDR3 protein is one row after TCRdb ran MiXCR on the 5' RACE reads. The sample has 200,000 to 250,000 distinct CDR3 sequences; 7.5% are singletons. These same data were also listed under a study on yellow fever vaccine responses in identical twins.

Sequenced input: CD8+ T cells sorted from blood. Receptors were obtained from a woman between 18 and 29 years old in good health.

This clonotype was counted between two and nine times. The CDR3 loop is CASPPGQGSYEQYV. As DNA, the CDR3 is TGCGCCAGCCCCCCCGGACAGGGGAGCTACGAGCAGTACGTC. The genes are TRBV5-1 and TRBJ2-7, with 9 bases fitting TRBD1. The CDR3 length is 14 residues. Germline CDR1 and CDR2: SGHRS and YFSETQ. Trimming at V came to 7 bases and at J to 3 bases, leaving 8 bases not matched to a gene.

This clonotype was recorded a few times. The rearrangement uses TRBV6-5 and TRBJ2-2, with D uncertain. V lost 0 bases, J lost 3 bases, and 14 bases lay in between. In germline, CDR1 is MNHEY, CDR2 SVGAGI. The CDR3 contains 17 residues. The CDR3: CASSYSWPTWDTGELFF. CDR3 bases: TGTGCCAGCAGTTACTCGTGGCCAACCTGGGACACCGGGGAGCTGTTTTTT.

V usage is TRBV28 and J usage is TRBJ1-6, with D hard to call. Germline-derived CDR1 and CDR2 are MDHEN and SYDVKM. The CDR3 is 14 residues long. V shed 6 bases and J shed 0 bases, with 6 bases lying between them. The CDR3 nucleotides are TGTGCCAGCAGAACGAGCTCCTATAATTCACCCCTCCACTTT. It translates to CASRTSSYNSPLHF.

The rearrangement joins TRBV6-5 to TRBJ2-7; D is perhaps TRBD2 (7 bases). The length of the CDR3 is 13 residues. V lost 2 bases to trimming and J lost 12 bases, with 17 bases between them. The germline CDR1 and CDR2 sequences are MNHEY and SVGAGI. The CDR3 DNA reads as TGTGCCAGCAGTTACAATGGGGGGGGCTTGCTGTACGTC. It is translated as CASSYNGGGLLYV.

In this sample, this clonotype turned up a few times. The chain joins TRBV7-9 to TRBJ2-5; D ambiguous. CDR3 length: 15 residues. CDR1 is SEHNR, CDR2 FQNEAQ, per germline (reference sequence). V gave up 1 base and J gave up 0 bases, with 9 bases separating them. The CDR3 protein is CASSLGLVYQETQYF. DNA for the CDR3: TGTGCCAGCAGCTTAGGCCTAGTCTACCAAGAGACCCAGTACTTC.

The rearrangement links TRBV10-2 to TRBJ2-7; no clear D gene. Between the trimmed V and J ends, which lost 6 bases and 2 bases, there was a span of 14 bases. Germline CDR1 WSHSY, CDR2 SAAADI. The CDR3 contains 14 residues. CDR3 bases: TGCGCCAGCAGCGAAGATGGCGGTACCTACGAGCAGTACTTC. Translation: CASSEDGGTYEQYF.

This clonotype was detected a few times. The chain joins TRBV20-1 to TRBJ2-5, with 11 bases identical to TRBD2. V lost 6 bases, J lost 5 bases, and 11 bases stayed unmatched. In germline, CDR1 is DFQATT, CDR2 SNEGSKA (reference sequence). The CDR3 runs to 15 residues. DNA of the CDR3: TGCAGTGCCCAACGTAGCGGGAGGGCCGGTGAGACCCAGTACTTC. Translated: CSAQRSGRAGETQYF.

This clonotype was detected a few times. This chain uses TRBV6-1 with TRBJ1-1; 7 bases match TRBD1. CDR3 length equals 13 residues. J was trimmed by 3 bases and V by 5 bases; bases with no gene match: 3. Germline-derived CDR1 and CDR2 are MNHNS and SASEGT. DNA for the CDR3: TGTGCCAGCAGTATCGGACAGGACACTGAAGCTTTCTTT. Translation gives CASSIGQDTEAFF.

V is TRBV9 and J is TRBJ2-2, with D perhaps TRBD2 (6 bases). Germline CDR1 reads SGDLS; CDR2 reads YYNGEE. V gave up 0 bases and J gave up 5 bases, with 14 bases separating them. The CDR3 contains 16 residues. The CDR3 region is CASSVVEGKGTGELFF. CDR3 nucleotide sequence: TGTGCCAGCAGCGTAGTGGAGGGAAAGGGAACCGGGGAGCTGTTTTTT. The full variable domain, completed using reference TRBV9 and TRBJ2-2, is DSGVTQTPKHLITATGQRVTLRCSPRSGDLSVYWYQQSLDQGLQFLIQYYNGEERAKGNILERFSAQQFPDLHSELNLSSLELGDSALYFCASSVVEGKGTGELFFGEGSRLTVL.

This clonotype has a handful of counts. The chain carries TRBV29-1 and TRBJ2-7, with D possibly being TRBD1 or TRBD2 (5 bases each). Looked up from germline, CDR1 is SQVTM and CDR2 is ANQGSEA. V lost 1 base and J 7 bases, leaving 17 bases between the germline ends. CDR3 length: 14 residues. The chain's CDR3 is CSVEVGDGRGEQYV. In nucleotides, the CDR3 is TGCAGCGTTGAAGTTGGGGACGGCCGAGGAGAGCAGTACGTC.

The V gene is TRBV6-1, the J gene TRBJ2-5; a weak D match, TRBD1 (6 bases). Trimming took 7 bases from V and 4 from J, leaving 19 bases between them. Germline loops: CDR1 MNHNS, CDR2 SASEGT. This CDR3 has 15 residues. The CDR3 here is CASKGLTGSGETQYF. CDR3 nucleotide sequence: TGTGCCAGCAAGGGGCTTACAGGGTCGGGAGAGACCCAGTACTTC.

At least ten counts were recorded for this clonotype. The chain carries TRBV4-2 and TRBJ2-7; D uncertain. The CDR3 has 17 residues. Germline lookup yields CDR1 LGHNA and CDR2 YNFKEQ. V lost 0 bases and J 5 bases, leaving 20 bases between the germline ends. The CDR3 sequence: CASSQESQFEGFHEQYF. For the CDR3, the DNA is TGTGCCAGCAGCCAAGAGTCGCAATTTGAAGGTTTCCACGAGCAGTACTTC.

There are many counts of this clonotype. The V call is TRBV7-9, the J call TRBJ1-2, with D possibly being TRBD1 (6 bases). The V gene lost 1 base and the J gene lost 2 bases, with 14 bases spanning the gap. This CDR3 has 16 residues. The germline V gene encodes CDR1 SEHNR and CDR2 FQNEAQ (reference sequence). CDR3 region: CASSLDSGARNYGYTF. The CDR3 bases are TGTGCCAGCAGCTTAGATTCGGGGGCGCGAAACTATGGCTACACCTTC.

This chain connects TRBV27 to TRBJ2-3, with a weak D call TRBD1 (5 bases). The CDR3 has 14 amino acids. Germline lookup yields CDR1 MNHEY and CDR2 SMNVEV (reference sequence). The V and J ends lost 7 bases and 2 bases respectively, with 13 bases between them. The CDR3 loop reads CASKRGSYTDTQYF. In DNA, the CDR3 is TGTGCCAGCAAAAGGGGCTCTTACACAGATACGCAGTATTTT.

This clonotype was observed at least ten times. The rearrangement uses TRBV4-2 and TRBJ2-1; 13 nucleotides match TRBD2. V shed 2 bases and J 6 bases; nucleotides not matched to a gene: 1. The V gene's germline CDR1 is LGHNA and CDR2 YNFKEQ. This CDR3 is built from 15 residues. The CDR3 DNA follows: TGTGCCAGCAGCCAAACTAGCGGGGGGGCCAATGAGCAGTTCTTC. Protein: CASSQTSGGANEQFF.

V usage is TRBV27 and J usage is TRBJ2-3, with D perhaps TRBD2 (5 bases). Germline lookup yields CDR1 MNHEY and CDR2 SMNVEV (reference sequence). The CDR3 extends over 15 amino acids. The V end was cut by 7 bases, the J end by 1 base, with 15 bases between. In nucleotides, the CDR3 is TGTGCCAGCACCCCCGGGGTCTCCCGCACAGATACGCAGTATTTT. It yields the protein CASTPGVSRTDTQYF.

This clonotype was detected many times. The V gene is TRBV27, the J gene TRBJ2-7, with TRBD2 identical over 8 bases. Trimming took 0 bases from V and 3 from J; bases not matched to a gene: 4. The germline V gene has CDR1 MNHEY and CDR2 SMNVEV (reference sequence). The CDR3 loop spans 15 amino acids. CDR3 bases: TGTGCCAGCAGTTTATCCGCTGGGACTAGCTACGAGCAGTACTTC. It is translated as CASSLSAGTSYEQYF.

V gene TRBV6-1 combines with J gene TRBJ2-3, with D possibly TRBD2 on 7 matching bases. V was cut by 1 base and J by 4 bases, with 15 bases left in between. Germline V gene data show CDR1 as MNHNS and CDR2 as SASEGT. This CDR3 region has 16 residues. CDR3 nucleotides: TGTGCCAGCAGTGAAGAGGGAGGGGGGGCCCCAGATACGCAGTATTTT. Protein product: CASSEEGGGAPDTQYF.

This clonotype was seen more than once but under ten times. V is TRBV4-1 and J is TRBJ2-1, with TRBD2 identical over 8 bases. The germline V gene encodes CDR1 MGHRA and CDR2 YSYEKL. This CDR3 contains 15 residues. V shed 4 bases and J 4 bases; nucleotides not matched to a gene: 6. CDR3 region: CASSPEREMYNEQFF. In DNA form, the CDR3 reads TGCGCCAGCAGCCCAGAGCGGGAGATGTACAATGAGCAGTTCTTC.

This clonotype was seen only a few times. The gene calls are TRBV13 and TRBJ1-1, with unresolved D. There are 12 residues in the CDR3. The germline gives CDR1 PRHDT, CDR2 FYEKMQ (reference sequence). V was pared by 10 bases and J by 6 bases, with 15 bases between. The CDR3, as DNA: TGTGCCACGAGTAAAGGGTCCGCTGAAGCTTTCTTT. Translation gives CATSKGSAEAFF.

This clonotype has more than one count but fewer than ten. This chain joins TRBV20-1 and TRBJ2-2, with D maybe TRBD1 (5 bases). V was clipped by 4 bases and J by 3 bases, with 18 bases between them. CDR3 size: 16 residues. Per the germline V gene, CDR1 is DFQATT and CDR2 is SNEGSKA (reference sequence). CDR3 amino acids: CSATPVDRLDTGELFF. Written as DNA, the CDR3 is TGCAGTGCTACCCCCGTCGACAGATTAGACACCGGGGAGCTGTTTTTT.

The V and J genes are TRBV4-2 and TRBJ2-7, with 13 bases identical to TRBD2. The CDR3 spans 16 residues. V dropped 1 base and J dropped 6; count of bases not matched to a gene: 6. The germline CDR1 and CDR2 sequences are LGHNA and YNFKEQ. The CDR3 DNA is TGTGCCAGCAGCCAAGTCATTGGACTAGCGGGGGCCGAGCAGTACTTC. It codes for CASSQVIGLAGAEQYF.

The chain is built from TRBV6-1 and TRBJ2-7, with 12 bases identical to TRBD2. CDR3 length: 15 amino acids. Germline assignment: CDR1 MNHNS and CDR2 SASEGT. V dropped 1 base and J dropped 3; count of bases not matched to a gene: 1. The CDR3 protein is CASSEEGLAGYEQYF. As DNA, the CDR3 is TGTGCCAGCAGTGAAGAGGGACTAGCGGGCTACGAGCAGTACTTC.